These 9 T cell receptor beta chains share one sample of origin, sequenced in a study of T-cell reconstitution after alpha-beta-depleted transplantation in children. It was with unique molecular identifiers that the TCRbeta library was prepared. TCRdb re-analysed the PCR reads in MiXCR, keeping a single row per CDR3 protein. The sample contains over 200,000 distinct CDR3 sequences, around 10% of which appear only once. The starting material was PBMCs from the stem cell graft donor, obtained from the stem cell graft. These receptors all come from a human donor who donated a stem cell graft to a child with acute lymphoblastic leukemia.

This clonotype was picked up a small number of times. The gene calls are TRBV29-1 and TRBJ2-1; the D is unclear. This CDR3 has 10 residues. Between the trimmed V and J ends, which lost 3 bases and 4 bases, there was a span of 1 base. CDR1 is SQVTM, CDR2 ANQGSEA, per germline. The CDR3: CSVEYNEQFF. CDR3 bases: TGCAGCGTTGAGTACAATGAGCAGTTCTTC.

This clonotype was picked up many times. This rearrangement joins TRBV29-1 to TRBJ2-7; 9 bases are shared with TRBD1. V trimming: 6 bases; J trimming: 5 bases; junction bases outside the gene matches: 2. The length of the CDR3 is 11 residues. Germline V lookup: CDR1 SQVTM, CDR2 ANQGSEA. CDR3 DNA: TGCAGCGTGAGACAGGGGGACGAGCAGTACTTC. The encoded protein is CSVRQGDEQYF.

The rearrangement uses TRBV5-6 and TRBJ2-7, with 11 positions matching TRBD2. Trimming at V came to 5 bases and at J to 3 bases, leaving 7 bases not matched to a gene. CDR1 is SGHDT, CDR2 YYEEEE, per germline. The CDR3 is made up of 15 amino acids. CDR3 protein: CASSQTGTSGYEQYF. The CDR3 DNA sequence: TGTGCCAGCAGTCAAACCGGGACTAGCGGCTACGAGCAGTACTTC.

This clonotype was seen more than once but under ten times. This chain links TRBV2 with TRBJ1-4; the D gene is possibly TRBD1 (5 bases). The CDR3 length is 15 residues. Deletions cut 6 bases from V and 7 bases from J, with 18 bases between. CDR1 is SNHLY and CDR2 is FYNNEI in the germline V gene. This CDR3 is CASSPAGTGAEKLFF. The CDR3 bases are TGTGCCAGCAGCCCGGCCGGGACGGGAGCTGAAAAACTGTTTTTT.

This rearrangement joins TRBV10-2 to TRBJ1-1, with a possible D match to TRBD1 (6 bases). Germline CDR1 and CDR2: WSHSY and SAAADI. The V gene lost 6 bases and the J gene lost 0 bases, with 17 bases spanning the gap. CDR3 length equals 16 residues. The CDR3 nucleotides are TGCGCCAGCAGGGCGGGGGGGCTAGGGATGAACACTGAAGCTTTCTTT. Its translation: CASRAGGLGMNTEAFF.

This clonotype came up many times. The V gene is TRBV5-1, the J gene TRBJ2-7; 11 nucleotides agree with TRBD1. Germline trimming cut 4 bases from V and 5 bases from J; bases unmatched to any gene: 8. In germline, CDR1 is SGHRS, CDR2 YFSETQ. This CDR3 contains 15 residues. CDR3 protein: CASSPTGTGGDEQYF. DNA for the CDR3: TGCGCCAGCAGCCCAACCGGGACAGGGGGGGACGAGCAGTACTTC.

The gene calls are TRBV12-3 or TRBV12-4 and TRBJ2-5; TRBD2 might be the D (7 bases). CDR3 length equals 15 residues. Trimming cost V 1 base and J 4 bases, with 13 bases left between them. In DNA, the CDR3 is TGTGCCAGCAGTTTAGGGGGGGGCCGGTCAGAGACCCAGTACTTC. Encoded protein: CASSLGGGRSETQYF.

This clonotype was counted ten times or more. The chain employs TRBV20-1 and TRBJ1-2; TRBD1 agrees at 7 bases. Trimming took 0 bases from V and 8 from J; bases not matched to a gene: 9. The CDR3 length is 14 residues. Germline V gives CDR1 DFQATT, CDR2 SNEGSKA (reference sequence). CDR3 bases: TGCAGTGCTAGAGATCCGACAGGGATAAAGGGCTACACCTTC. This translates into CSARDPTGIKGYTF.

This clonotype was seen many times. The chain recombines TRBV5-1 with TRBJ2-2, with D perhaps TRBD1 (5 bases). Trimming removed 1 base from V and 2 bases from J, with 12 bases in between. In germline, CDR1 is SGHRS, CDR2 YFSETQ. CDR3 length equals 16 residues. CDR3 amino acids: CASSLPQDSNTGELFF. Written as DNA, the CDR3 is TGCGCCAGCAGCTTGCCACAGGATAGTAACACCGGGGAGCTGTTTTTT.